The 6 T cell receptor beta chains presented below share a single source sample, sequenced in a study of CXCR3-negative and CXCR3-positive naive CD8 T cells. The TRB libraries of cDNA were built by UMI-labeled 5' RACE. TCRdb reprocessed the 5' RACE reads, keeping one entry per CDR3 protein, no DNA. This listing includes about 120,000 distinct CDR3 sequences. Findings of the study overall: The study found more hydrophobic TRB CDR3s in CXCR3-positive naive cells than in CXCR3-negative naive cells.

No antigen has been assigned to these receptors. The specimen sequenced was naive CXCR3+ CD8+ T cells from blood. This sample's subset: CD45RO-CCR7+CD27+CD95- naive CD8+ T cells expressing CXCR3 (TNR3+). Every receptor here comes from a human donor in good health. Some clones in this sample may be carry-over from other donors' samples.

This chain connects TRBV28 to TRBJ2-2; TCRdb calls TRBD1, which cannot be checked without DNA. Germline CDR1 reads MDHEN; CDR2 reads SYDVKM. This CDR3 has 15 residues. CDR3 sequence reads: CASSHTGGASGELFF.

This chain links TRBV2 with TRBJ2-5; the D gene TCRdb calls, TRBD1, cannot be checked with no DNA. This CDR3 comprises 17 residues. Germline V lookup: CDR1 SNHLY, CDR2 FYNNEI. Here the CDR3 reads CASSETGTGDLRETQYF.

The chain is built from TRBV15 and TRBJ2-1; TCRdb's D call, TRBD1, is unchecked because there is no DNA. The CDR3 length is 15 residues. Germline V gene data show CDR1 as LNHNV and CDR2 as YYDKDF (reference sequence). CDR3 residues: CATSGGRQGYNEQFF.

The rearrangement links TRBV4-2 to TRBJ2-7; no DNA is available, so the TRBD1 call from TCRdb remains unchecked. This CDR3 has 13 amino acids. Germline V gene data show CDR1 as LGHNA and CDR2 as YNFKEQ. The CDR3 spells CASSPPVPHEQYF.

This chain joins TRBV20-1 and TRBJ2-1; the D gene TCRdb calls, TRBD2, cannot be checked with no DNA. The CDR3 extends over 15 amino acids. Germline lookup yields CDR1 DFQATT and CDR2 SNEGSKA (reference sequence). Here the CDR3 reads CSARRLAGRGLGQFF.

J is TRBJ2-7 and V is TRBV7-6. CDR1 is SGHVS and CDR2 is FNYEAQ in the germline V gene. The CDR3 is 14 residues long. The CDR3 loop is CASSLWVTPYEQYF.